The rows below give T cell receptor beta chains drawn from one sample of a study of CD8+CD57+ T cells in acquired aplastic anemia. TCRdb reprocessed the reads via MiXCR and lists one record per CDR3 protein. The data show roughly 130,000 distinct CDR3 sequences, roughly 50% seen once. Source material: sorted CD4+, CD8+, or CD8+CD57+ T cells (not recorded which) from PBMCs. These receptors originate from a human donor in good health, serving as a control. CDR3s include the opening cysteine and the closing phenylalanine or tryptophan.

V gene,CDR3 protein
TRBV2,CASSIAGFEQYF
TRBV7-2,CASSLAAGPSTDTQYF
TRBV2,CASSEEGNSNQPQHF
TRBV10-3,CAISEGTGVYGYTF
TRBV20-1,CSARYQGRDTEAFF
TRBV15,CATSRPGTGVRSPLHF
TRBV4-1,CASSLGHLITDTQYF
TRBV15,CATSRDLYSSYEQYF
TRBV7-8,CASSLRPDRTYEQYF
TRBV7-3,CASSFASSTDTQYF
TRBV19,CASSIGTANADTQYF
TRBV2,CASCATHLLNEQFF
TRBV14,CASSQDESPGQPDGYTF
TRBV5-1,CASSSGEMNTEAFF
TRBV19,CASKQGGENTEAFF
TRBV7-9,CASSLARVGGPYEQYF
TRBV7-3,CASSLGGPGEKLFF
TRBV25-1,CASSERRAKSGGPYEQYF
TRBV15,CATSRDSVAYGYTF
TRBV19,CASSNREGGNTIYF
TRBV5-1,CASSLEDSYGYTF
TRBV11-2,CASSHNPVEASYEQYF
TRBV24-1,CATSGGTSGTDTQYF
TRBV5-5,CASSLERLAGTNTQYF
TRBV25-1,CASSGGGAGRSTDTQYF
TRBV2,CASNLGTGSTYEQYF
TRBV2,CASSEMRVSVTYEQYF
TRBV5-1,CASSLVAGGPHNEQFF
TRBV19,CASSISGRLGYTF
TRBV20-1,CSAIAGTGEKDEQFF
TRBV19,CASSVGSSGEQYF
TRBV7-9,CASSLDAQSRRF
TRBV20-1,CSAGTDQETQYF
TRBV2,CASRWGEVFF
TRBV19,CASSMQGNTGELFF
TRBV19,CASSTPSRELFF
TRBV29-1,CSVGGGQGQYEQYF
TRBV7-2,CASSSSTDSYEQYF
TRBV5-1,CASRGDNQPQHF
TRBV5-6,CASFGSSSYEQYF
TRBV6-2/TRBV6-3,CASSYFSGETQYF
TRBV2,CASTMDYSYNEQFF
TRBV4-3,CASSQGLGPNTEAFF
TRBV20-1,CSASSDPREQYF
TRBV4-3,CASSRRTGDYEQYF
TRBV11-2,CASSLPAGGYDEQFF
TRBV10-2,CASSDDRNYGYTF
TRBV10-2,CASSEWGHYEQYF